What follows is one T cell receptor (beta chain) and its context. This CDR3 is 15 amino acids long. The V segment lost 4 bases and the J segment 9 bases; nucleotides outside the gene matches: 8. CDR1 and CDR2 from the germline V gene are LGHNA and YSLEER. Under the authors' procedure: Amplification of reference gene primers provided the estimated nucleated cell counts. Only in-frame clones appear in the TCRdb table, and some are missing; sequencing was by immunoSEQ multiplex PCR. V, J and clone size are taken as reported in that table, and D and trimming were inferred from the DNA itself. In the table there are some 37,000 clones, roughly 86% of which are singletons. This record belongs to a study of blood T cell repertoires in COVID-19. Study details: From the United States, Italy and Spain came samples of acute and convalescent COVID-19. Sample material is recorded as cDNA or gDNA derived from T cells, B-cell-depleted T cells, or PBMCs.

The source of this sequence is a man aged 45 to 65 in a cohort sampled during active COVID-19. The sample comprised peripheral blood. V is TRBV4-3 and J is TRBJ1-6; 8 nucleotides line up with TRBD1. CDR3 residues: CASSRTTGEASPLHF. The CDR3 DNA sequence: TGCGCCAGCAGCCGAACGACAGGGGAGGCTTCACCCCTCCACTTT.